This T cell receptor beta chain originates from a study of T cell changes during pregnancy in multiple sclerosis. TCRdb keeps only in-frame clones here, not all; method: immunoSEQ multiplex PCR. Here the sample spans roughly 64,000 clones, about 96% being singletons. The CDR3 has 15 amino acids. The chain carries TRBV21-1 and TRBJ2-7; the table calls TRBD2, which could not be checked here. TRBV21-1 is a pseudogene segment. The sequenced sample was CD8+ T cells from peripheral blood mononuclear cells, obtained after pregnancy. The source of this sequence is a female donor with multiple sclerosis, enrolled in a pregnancy study. DNA for the CDR3: TGTGCCAGCAGCAAAGGGCGGGGGCCGGCCTACGAGCAGTACTTC. It codes for CASSKGRGPAYEQYF.